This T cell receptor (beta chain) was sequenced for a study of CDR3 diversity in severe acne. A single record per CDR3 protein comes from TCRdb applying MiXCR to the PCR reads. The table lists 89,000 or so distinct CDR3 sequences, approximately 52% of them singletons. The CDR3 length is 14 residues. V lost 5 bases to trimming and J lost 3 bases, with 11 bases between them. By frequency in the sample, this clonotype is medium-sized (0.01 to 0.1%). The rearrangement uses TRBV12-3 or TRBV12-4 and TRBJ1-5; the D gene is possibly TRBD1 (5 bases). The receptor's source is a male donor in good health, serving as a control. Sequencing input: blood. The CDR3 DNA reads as TGTGCCAGCAGTCAGGGACTGTACAATCAGCCCCAGCATTTT. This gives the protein CASSQGLYNQPQHF.